This passage covers 14 T cell receptor beta chains from one sample sequenced in a study of blood T cell repertoires in COVID-19. Sequencing was performed with immunoSEQ multiplex PCR; in TCRdb, only in-frame clones are kept and a portion is missing. This table has around 92,000 clones, 86% appearing once. The specimen was peripheral blood. Receptors originate from a woman between 55 and 75 years old in a cohort sampled during active or convalescent COVID-19.

The chain joins TRBV11-2 to TRBJ1-1; the D gene is possibly TRBD1 (6 bases). The germline V gene has CDR1 SGHAT and CDR2 FQNNGV. V shed 3 bases and J shed 1 base, with 9 bases lying between them. There are 14 residues in the CDR3. CDR3 sequence: CASSFWTENTEAFF. The CDR3 DNA sequence: TGTGCCAGCAGCTTTTGGACAGAGAACACTGAAGCTTTCTTT.

V and J are TRBV19 and TRBJ1-5; possibly TRBD1 for D (5 bases). The V end lost 7 bases, the J end lost 7 bases, and 20 bases lay between the germline ends. The CDR3 is 15 residues long. CDR1 is LNHDA and CDR2 is SQIVND in the germline V gene (reference sequence). The CDR3 DNA is TGTGCCAGTACCGTACTGGAGTTGCGGGGGCAGCCCCAGCATTTT. Encoded protein: CASTVLELRGQPQHF.

The chain is built from TRBV28 and TRBJ1-1; no definite D call. Between the trimmed V and J ends, which lost 2 bases and 10 bases, there was a span of 8 bases. CDR1 and CDR2 from the germline V gene are MDHEN and SYDVKM. This CDR3 contains 11 residues. The CDR3 loop reads CASSLEARAFF. As DNA, the CDR3 is TGTGCCAGCAGTTTAGAGGCAAGAGCTTTCTTT.

The chain recombines TRBV28 with TRBJ1-1; no clear D gene. CDR3 length equals 13 residues. The germline CDR1 and CDR2 sequences are MDHEN and SYDVKM. Trimming removed 6 bases at V and 8 bases at J, with 16 bases between. The chain's CDR3 is CASSSGGGFEAFF. The CDR3 nucleotides read TGTGCCAGCAGCAGCGGAGGTGGGTTCGAAGCTTTCTTT. Supplemented by reference TRBV28 and TRBJ1-1, the full variable domain reads DVKVTQSSRYLVKRTGEKVFLECVQDMDHENMFWYRQDPGLGLRLIYFSYDVKMKEKGDIPEGYSVSREKKERFSLILESASTNQTSMYLCASSSGGGFEAFFGQGTRLTVV.

V is TRBV12-5 and J is TRBJ1-5; tentatively, D is TRBD1 (5 bases). Germline CDR1 reads LGHNT; CDR2 reads FRNRAP. With 0 bases removed from V and 10 bases from J, the gap between germline ends came to 10 bases. The CDR3 consists of 13 residues. CDR3 sequence: CASGLVGVPPQHF. The CDR3 bases are TGTGCTAGTGGTTTGGTAGGGGTCCCCCCCCAGCATTTT.

The rearrangement uses TRBV28 and TRBJ1-1; D perhaps matches TRBD1 (6 bases). The germline gives CDR1 MDHEN, CDR2 SYDVKM. V was trimmed by 5 bases and J by 5 bases, leaving 24 bases between them. The CDR3 spans 17 residues. This CDR3 is CASSLFGSQGHSTEAFF. The CDR3 DNA sequence: TGTGCCAGCAGTCTTTTCGGTAGCCAGGGACACTCGACTGAAGCTTTCTTT.

This clone is a singleton in its sample. CDR3 in DNA: TGTGCCAGCTCCGACCCGACAGGCTACACCTTC. Its translation is CASSDPTGYTF. The chain employs TRBV18 and TRBJ1-2; D is unresolved. Germline CDR1 is KGHSH and CDR2 is LQKENI. V shed 6 bases and J shed 8 bases, with 10 bases lying between them. The CDR3 is 11 residues long.

The J gene is TRBJ2-3, the V gene TRBV4-1; 14 bases are a match to TRBD2. The CDR3 runs 18 residues. CDR1 is MGHRA, CDR2 YSYEKL, per germline. V shed 3 bases and J 1 base; nucleotides not matched to a gene: 6. The CDR3 nucleotides read TGCGCCAGCAGCCACGGACTAGCGGGAGGCACCCGCACAGATACGCAGTATTTT. It yields the protein CASSHGLAGGTRTDTQYF.

The chain is built from TRBV7-9 and TRBJ2-2; weak D call: TRBD1 (5 bases). The V and J ends lost 6 bases and 5 bases respectively, with 19 bases between them. The CDR3 has 16 amino acids. Germline CDR1 SEHNR, CDR2 FQNEAQ (reference sequence). Here the CDR3 reads CASSNPRQGLTGELFF. The CDR3 coding sequence is TGTGCCAGCAGTAACCCCCGGCAGGGATTGACCGGGGAGCTGTTTTTT.

The V gene is TRBV18, the J gene TRBJ2-5; D not certain. This CDR3 comprises 13 residues. Germline-derived CDR1 and CDR2 are KGHSH and LQKENI. V gave up 3 bases and J gave up 5 bases, with 10 bases separating them. The CDR3 loop is CASSPAGLETQYF. The CDR3 DNA is TGTGCCAGCTCACCTGCCGGGTTGGAGACCCAGTACTTC.

The chain couples TRBV7-8 to TRBJ1-5, with D maybe TRBD1 (6 bases). The CDR3 runs 15 residues. The germline V and J ends were trimmed by 0 bases and 4 bases, with 10 bases remaining between them. Germline CDR1 and CDR2: SGHVS and FQNEAQ. Here the CDR3 DNA reads TGTGCCAGCAGCTTAGCGGGGGCTGTAAATCAGCCCCAGCATTTT. Its protein product is CASSLAGAVNQPQHF.

CDR3 amino acids: CASSLITSGGSNSPLHF. The DNA of the CDR3 is TGTGCCAGCAGCTTAATAACTTCAGGGGGTAGTAATTCACCCCTCCACTTT. The chain couples TRBV7-9 to TRBJ1-6; TRBD1 matches at 7 bases. V gave up 2 bases and J gave up 6 bases; unmatched junction bases: 10. The CDR3 covers 17 residues. The germline CDR1 and CDR2 sequences are SEHNR and FQNEAQ (reference sequence).

The chain carries TRBV2 and TRBJ2-1; 8 bases align to TRBD2. Germline V gene sequence: CDR1 SNHLY, CDR2 FYNNEI. With 4 bases clipped from V and 9 bases from J, the junction kept 8 bases outside the gene matches. This CDR3 is 14 amino acids long. The CDR3 loop is CASSGPGLGGEQFF. The DNA for the CDR3 is TGTGCCAGCAGTGGTCCGGGACTAGGAGGTGAGCAGTTCTTC.

This chain links TRBV5-4 with TRBJ1-4; D is unresolved. CDR3 size: 14 residues. V lost 0 bases and J 8 bases, leaving 11 bases between the germline ends. CDR1 and CDR2 from the germline V gene are SGHNT and YYREEE (reference sequence). CDR3 residues: CASSLGGDGEKLFF. The CDR3 DNA is TGTGCCAGCAGCTTGGGTGGAGACGGCGAAAAACTGTTTTTT.